This TCR beta chain originates from a study of shared clonotypes between healthy human individuals. Overall study context: Each donor contributed plates that comprised three CD4 naive, three CD4 memory, two CD8 naive and one CD8 memory. Study-wide results and caveats: Roughly 4.6% of naive CD4 clonotypes were common to a few donors.

This CDR3 comprises 15 residues. CDR1 is SEHNR and CDR2 is FQNEAQ in the germline V gene (reference sequence). Trimming at V came to 1 base and at J to 5 bases, leaving 3 bases not matched to a gene. The protocol was immunoSEQ multiplex PCR, while the TCRdb copy is restricted to in-frame clones and leaves out a portion. The repertoire holds about 2.1 million clones, with roughly 91% as singletons. Cells designated naive CD8 were CD45RO-negative and were positively selected for CCR7, with terminally differentiated effector memory CD45RA+ cells excluded. Donors were healthy HIV-negative adults without recent acute infections or vaccinations. Notes on this clone: The antigen is unknown. This same CDR3 is encoded by further DNA sequences in the sample.

Specimen: naive CD8+ T cells from PBMCs. The V and J genes are TRBV7-9 and TRBJ2-5; 11 bases match TRBD2. The TCR was taken from a young man in good health. Some clones in this sample may be carry-over from other donors' samples. In DNA form, the CDR3 reads TGTGCCAGCAGCTTAGTAGCGGGAGGGCTGGAGACCCAGTACTTC. Amino acids: CASSLVAGGLETQYF.